These 27 T cell receptor beta chains originate from one sample sequenced in a study of low-dose radiotherapy and immunotherapy resistance in tumors (dated by TCRdb to about 2022). TCRdb lists the instrument as Illumina HiSeq 2500. First-strand cDNA was synthesized using Superscript III and a set of TRAV- and TRBV-specific primers, so that both TCRalpha and TCRbeta chains were covered. TCRs were amplified with Phusion for roughly 19 PCR cycles, with a constant-region primer paired with the adapter attached to the V primers. In-frame beta chains were kept once TCRdb had trimmed the public reads at Q25 with fastp and called clones with MiXCR. Rows are unified per CDR3 protein, each entry keeping the most common DNA and genes. In all, the sample holds 50,000 or so distinct CDR3 sequences, and roughly 23% of those were seen once. Approximately 6.7% of the sample belongs to the ten largest clones. This sample's time point label indicates: after trial treatment. This specimen's treatment or condition label, per the study, means: LDRT plus nivolumab, ipilimumab, low-dose cyclophosphamide and aspirin (RACIN trial).

This material consisted of PBMCs, taken after low-dose radiotherapy plus immunotherapy. The receptors here all came from a male donor with prostate cancer.

This clonotype was counted ten times or more. The chain carries TRBV7-8 and TRBJ2-7; D call uncertain. Germline assignment: CDR1 SGHVS and CDR2 FQNEAQ. Trimming shortened V by 3 bases and J by 3 bases, and 12 bases separated the two germline ends. This CDR3 contains 14 residues. CDR3 coding DNA: TGTGCCAGCAGCTTGTCTATGCTTGGCTACGAGCAGTACTTC. The encoded protein is CASSLSMLGYEQYF.

V usage is TRBV19 and J usage is TRBJ2-5; 9 bases agree with TRBD2. Germline V gives CDR1 LNHDA, CDR2 SQIVND (reference sequence). The CDR3 has 14 amino acids. The V segment lost 6 bases and the J segment 5 bases; nucleotides outside the gene matches: 7. CDR3 sequence: CASSFQGTSETQYF. CDR3 in DNA: TGTGCCAGTAGCTTCCAAGGGACTAGCGAGACCCAGTACTTC.

V is TRBV13 and J is TRBJ2-2; D might be TRBD1 (6 bases). The germline V and J ends were trimmed by 5 bases and 6 bases, with 13 bases remaining between them. The CDR3 runs 14 residues. Germline CDR1 PRHDT, CDR2 FYEKMQ (reference sequence). The CDR3 protein is CASSPSQGSGELFF. In nucleotides, the CDR3 is TGTGCCAGCAGCCCTTCACAGGGCTCCGGGGAGCTGTTTTTT.

The genes are TRBV11-2 and TRBJ2-1, with D maybe TRBD1 (5 bases). The CDR3 is 16 residues long. CDR1 is SGHAT, CDR2 FQNNGV, per germline. Trimming pared 7 bases from V and 9 bases from J, leaving 25 bases between. The CDR3 spells CASTIPIMGRQFEQFF. In DNA, the CDR3 is TGTGCCAGCACCATTCCGATTATGGGCCGACAGTTTGAGCAGTTCTTC.

This clonotype was recorded many times. V and J are TRBV14 and TRBJ2-1; weak D call: TRBD1 (6 bases). CDR1 and CDR2 from the germline V gene are SGHDN and FVKESK. The CDR3 is 15 residues long. Trimming left V 1 base short and J 2 bases short, with 9 bases between. The CDR3 sequence: CASSQARGPYNEQFF. The CDR3 DNA sequence: TGTGCCAGCAGCCAAGCCAGGGGTCCCTACAATGAGCAGTTCTTC.

In its sample, this clonotype was seen many times. The rearrangement links TRBV20-1 to TRBJ2-7, with 8 bases matching TRBD2. V shed 2 bases and J 3 bases; nucleotides not matched to a gene: 3. In germline, CDR1 is DFQATT, CDR2 SNEGSKA (reference sequence). The CDR3 runs 13 residues. The CDR3 bases are TGCAGTGCTAGATGGCGGGAGGACTACGAGCAGTACTTC. Its protein is CSARWREDYEQYF.

Comments on this clonotype: A far larger clone lies a single base away; this is likely a read error. The chain joins TRBV6-6 to TRBJ2-7, with 9 positions matching TRBD2. This CDR3 has 16 amino acids. Germline V gene data show CDR1 as MNHNY and CDR2 as SVGAGI (reference sequence). After removal of 2 bases from V and 6 bases from J, the junction contained 11 bases not matched to a gene. This CDR3 is CASSYPIAGVGGEQYF. The DNA for the CDR3 is TGTGCCAGCAGTTACCCCATAGCGGGAGTTGGGGGCGAGCAGTACTTC.

This clonotype was seen a handful of times. This sequence is one base from a far larger clone and is likely a read error. The chain is built from TRBV29-1 and TRBJ2-1; D is possibly TRBD2 (7 bases). This CDR3 is built from 12 residues. Germline V CDR1 and CDR2: SQVTM, ANQGSEA. V lost 3 bases, J lost 10 bases, and 13 bases lay in between. CDR3 sequence: CSVDGGLSEQFF. The CDR3 nucleotides are TGCAGCGTTGACGGGGGGCTCAGCGAGCAGTTCTTC.

The sample holds many counts of this clonotype. The gene calls are TRBV29-1 and TRBJ1-1; 9 positions agree with TRBD1. Unmatched junction bases numbered 6, after V lost 7 bases and J lost 6 bases. The CDR3 is made up of 12 amino acids. CDR1 and CDR2 from the germline V gene are SQVTM and ANQGSEA. The CDR3 loop is CSAVQGASEAFF. In DNA, the CDR3 is TGCAGCGCAGTACAGGGGGCCTCTGAAGCTTTCTTT.

This clonotype was seen ten or more times. This chain uses TRBV30 with TRBJ2-7; D is perhaps TRBD2 (5 bases). The CDR3 loop spans 11 amino acids. Germline loops: CDR1 GTSNPN, CDR2 SVGIG (reference sequence). Trimming removed 4 bases at V and 3 bases at J, with 7 bases between. Here the CDR3 DNA reads TGTGCCTGGATGGGAGTCTACGAGCAGTACTTC. Translating it yields CAWMGVYEQYF.

On this clonotype itself: A far larger clone is just one base off, so this is likely a read error. V gene TRBV28 combines with J gene TRBJ2-1; TRBD2 matches at 7 bases. Germline-derived CDR1 and CDR2 are MDHEN and SYDVKM. The CDR3 is 15 residues long. With 7 bases clipped from V and 10 bases from J, the junction kept 16 bases outside the gene matches. CDR3 amino acids: CASTNGGRGFYEQFF. The CDR3 DNA follows: TGTGCCAGCACCAACGGCGGGAGAGGTTTTTACGAGCAGTTCTTC.

This clonotype was counted ten times or more. V gene TRBV27 combines with J gene TRBJ2-7, with D hard to call. Trimming removed 2 bases at V and 5 bases at J, with 13 bases between. CDR3 size: 14 residues. Germline V lookup: CDR1 MNHEY, CDR2 SMNVEV (reference sequence). The CDR3 DNA reads as TGTGCCAGCAGTTTAATTGTGGTTTGTCACGAGCAGTACTTC. Translated: CASSLIVVCHEQYF.

This clonotype was found many times. The J gene is TRBJ2-1, the V gene TRBV4-1; possibly TRBD1 or TRBD2 for D (6 bases each). Trimming shortened V by 0 bases and J by 5 bases, and 11 bases separated the two germline ends. This CDR3 spans 15 amino acids. CDR1 and CDR2 (germline): MGHRA, YSYEKL. This chain's CDR3 is CASSQDGGWDNEQFF. The CDR3 bases are TGCGCCAGCAGCCAAGACGGGGGCTGGGACAATGAGCAGTTCTTC.

This clonotype was observed at least ten times. The V call is TRBV30, the J call TRBJ2-1; possibly TRBD2 for D (5 bases). The germline gives CDR1 GTSNPN, CDR2 SVGIG (reference sequence). CDR3 length: 16 amino acids. V was clipped by 4 bases and J by 0 bases, with 16 bases between them. The CDR3, as DNA: TGTGCCTGGACCCCGTGGCGGGCCGGCTCCTACAATGAGCAGTTCTTC. The encoded protein is CAWTPWRAGSYNEQFF.

This clonotype was recorded only once. It differs at one base from a far larger clone, so likely a read error. The rearrangement uses TRBV2 and TRBJ2-7; perhaps TRBD2 as D (6 bases). Germline V gene data show CDR1 as SNHLY and CDR2 as FYNNEI. This CDR3 region has 13 residues. The ends were cut back, 8 bases at V and 4 bases at J, with 15 bases in the middle. In DNA, the CDR3 is TGTGCCAGCCCGCGGAGGGTATTGTACGAGCAGTACTTC. Its translation is CASPRRVLYEQYF.

The V call is TRBV12-3 or TRBV12-4, the J call TRBJ1-1; TRBD1 is a possible D gene (6 bases). The CDR3 sequence is 15 residues long. V gave up 3 bases and J gave up 0 bases, with 11 bases separating them. The CDR3 coding sequence is TGTGCCAGCAGTTTGGACAGCCTCATGAACACTGAAGCTTTCTTT. Amino acids: CASSLDSLMNTEAFF.

In its sample, this clonotype was seen a few times. The CDR3 DNA is TGTGCCGCAGACTCAGGGGAAGCCACTGAAGCTTTCTTT. Translated: CAADSGEATEAFF. This sequence joins TRBV24-1 and TRBJ1-1; weak D call: TRBD1 (6 bases). Between the trimmed V and J ends, which lost 12 bases and 4 bases, there was a span of 17 bases. The germline gives CDR1 KGHDR, CDR2 SFDVKD. The CDR3 loop spans 13 amino acids.

In this sample, this clonotype turned up many times. The J gene is TRBJ2-3, the V gene TRBV29-1; a weak D match, TRBD2 (6 bases). The V and J ends lost 6 bases and 9 bases respectively, with 13 bases between them. Per the germline V gene, CDR1 is SQVTM and CDR2 is ANQGSEA. The CDR3 consists of 11 residues. The CDR3 protein is CSVGDSRTQYF. The CDR3 DNA reads TGCAGCGTCGGGGACTCTCGGACGCAGTATTTT.

This clonotype was picked up many times. The genes are TRBV20-1 and TRBJ2-1; TRBD2 matches 9 bases. The CDR3 length is 14 residues. V lost 5 bases and J lost 7; bases outside the gene matches: 9. In germline, CDR1 is DFQATT, CDR2 SNEGSKA (reference sequence). For the CDR3, the DNA is TGCAGTGCTCAATTAGCGGGGGCGTGGAATGAGCAGTTCTTC. It codes for CSAQLAGAWNEQFF.

This clonotype was detected ten times or more. The chain employs TRBV4-2 and TRBJ2-1; 15 bases fit TRBD2. The junction had 9 bases not matched to a gene; V was cut back by 0 bases and J by 0 bases. Germline CDR1 and CDR2: LGHNA and YNFKEQ. CDR3 size: 21 residues. This CDR3 reads CASSQDPGLAGGWSSYNEQFF. For the CDR3, the DNA is TGTGCCAGCAGCCAAGATCCGGGACTAGCGGGAGGCTGGAGCTCCTACAATGAGCAGTTCTTC.

The table lists this clonotype with many counts. The J gene is TRBJ1-3, the V gene TRBV20-1, with unresolved D. Germline assignment: CDR1 DFQATT and CDR2 SNEGSKA (reference sequence). The CDR3 covers 17 residues. The V end lost 0 bases, the J end lost 0 bases, and 15 bases lay between the germline ends. CDR3 sequence reads: CSARDSAELFSGNTIYF. The CDR3 nucleotides read TGCAGTGCTAGAGATAGTGCAGAGCTCTTCTCTGGAAACACCATATATTTT.

This clonotype was recorded many times. V usage is TRBV20-1 and J usage is TRBJ2-7; 11 nucleotides agree with TRBD2. V lost 0 bases and J lost 4; bases outside the gene matches: 5. Germline V gives CDR1 DFQATT, CDR2 SNEGSKA (reference sequence). The length of the CDR3 is 15 residues. The CDR3 reads CSARDPSGGTYEQYF. DNA of the CDR3: TGCAGTGCTAGAGATCCTAGCGGGGGGACATACGAGCAGTACTTC.

This clonotype was detected once. A far more abundant clone sits one base away, making this likely a read error. This chain uses TRBV6-2 or TRBV6-3 with TRBJ1-1; 7 bases match TRBD1. CDR1 and CDR2 from the germline V gene are MNHEY and SVGEGT. The V gene end was trimmed by 5 bases and the J gene end by 7 bases; junction bases not matched to a gene: 10. The CDR3 has 14 amino acids. In DNA, the CDR3 is TGTGCCAGCAGTCCTCCCGCTGGACAGGATGAAGCTTTCTTT. Translation: CASSPPAGQDEAFF.

This clonotype was recorded at least ten times. The J gene is TRBJ2-2, the V gene TRBV9; TRBD1 matches at 10 bases. CDR3 length: 15 residues. J gave up 6 bases and V 4 bases, and 6 bases lay outside the gene matches. Germline V gives CDR1 SGDLS, CDR2 YYNGEE. Written as DNA, the CDR3 is TGTGCCAGCAGCCGGGACAGGGGAGGTCCCGGGGAGCTGTTTTTT. This codes for CASSRDRGGPGELFF.

This clonotype was found once. The DNA is left out, because the CDR3 cannot be placed on it with certainty; the CDR3 is given as TCRdb lists it. V gene TRBV23-1 combines with J gene TRBJ2-2; the table assigns TRBD1, which was not confirmed against the DNA. TRBV23-1 is an ORF for which the function is uncertain. The CDR3 is 18 amino acids long, termini counted. CDR3 region: CASSQSRGTGESGELFFF.

The rearrangement links TRBV1 to TRBJ1-2; the table's D call of TRBD1 was not tested on the DNA. TRBV1 is a pseudogene. The CDR3 has 17 amino acids. The CDR3 loop reads CTSSQDQSGGQGNGYTF. DNA for the CDR3: TGCACCAGCAGCCAAGATCAATCGGGCGGACAGGGGAATGGCTACACCTTC.

Only a few counts were recorded for this clonotype. A read error is likely here: a far larger clone is one base away. V and J are TRBV18 and TRBJ2-1; D unclear. The germline V gene encodes CDR1 KGHSH and CDR2 LQKENI. Trimming pared 6 bases from V and 10 bases from J, leaving 19 bases between. The CDR3 spans 14 residues. CDR3 in amino acids: CASSLVAVSYEQFF. In DNA, the CDR3 is TGTGCCAGCTCTCTGGTCGCGGTCTCCTACGAGCAGTTCTTC.